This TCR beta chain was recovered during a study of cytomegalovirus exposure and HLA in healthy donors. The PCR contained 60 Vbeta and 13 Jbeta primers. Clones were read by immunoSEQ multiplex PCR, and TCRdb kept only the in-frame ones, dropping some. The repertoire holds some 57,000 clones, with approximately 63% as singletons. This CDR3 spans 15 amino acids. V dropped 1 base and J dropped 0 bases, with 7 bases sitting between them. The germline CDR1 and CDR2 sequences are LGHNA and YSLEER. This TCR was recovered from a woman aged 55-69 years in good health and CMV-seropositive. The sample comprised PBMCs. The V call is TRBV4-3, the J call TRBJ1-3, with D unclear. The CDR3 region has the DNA TGCGCCAGCAGCCAAGGCAGTGTCTCTGGAAACACCATATATTTT. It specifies CASSQGSVSGNTIYF.